What follows are 30 T cell receptor beta chains derived from one specimen sequenced in a study of T cells in Graves' hyperthyroidism and ophthalmopathy. Authors of the study amplified TCR beta CDR3 regions from RNA transcripts. First-round RT-PCR with HTBI primers amplified the TCR CDR3 region. MiXCR, applied by TCRdb to the multiplex PCR reads, yields one record per CDR3 protein. Altogether more than 350,000 distinct CDR3 sequences are present, 15% being singletons, with the ten largest covering around a third. The material sequenced was blood. The receptors shown here come from a woman aged 25-40 years with Graves' hyperthyroidism.

This clonotype was seen ten or more times. The chain has TRBV3-1 and TRBJ2-3, with 9 positions matching TRBD2. The CDR3 is 17 residues long. The V gene end was trimmed by 0 bases and the J gene end by 6 bases; junction bases not matched to a gene: 10. Germline CDR1 and CDR2: LGHDT and YNNKEL (reference sequence). The CDR3 coding sequence is TGTGCCAGCAGCCAAGACCCCTCTAGCGGGATAGGGGATACGCAGTATTTT. It specifies CASSQDPSSGIGDTQYF.

This clonotype was seen repeatedly, ten times or more. This chain joins TRBV18 and TRBJ2-7, with D possibly called TRBD1 or TRBD2 (5 bases each). Trimming pared 6 bases from V and 0 bases from J, leaving 21 bases between. The CDR3 runs 17 residues. The V gene's germline CDR1 is KGHSH and CDR2 LQKENI. CDR3 in amino acids: CASSGLAGTVFSYEQYF. CDR3 nucleotides: TGTGCCAGCTCGGGGTTGGCAGGGACCGTTTTCTCCTACGAGCAGTACTTC. The variable domain in full, with the rest retrieved from reference TRBV18 and TRBJ2-7, is NAGVMQNPRHLVRRRGQEARLRCSPMKGHSHVYWYRQLPEEGLKFMVYLQKENIIDESGMPKERFSAEFPKEGPSILRIQQVVRGDSAAYFCASSGLAGTVFSYEQYFGPGTRLTVT.

This clonotype was detected many times. The chain uses TRBV11-2 and TRBJ1-2; 8 positions match TRBD1. The CDR3 loop spans 13 amino acids. Per the germline V gene, CDR1 is SGHAT and CDR2 is FQNNGV. V lost 5 bases, J lost 7 bases, and 6 bases stayed unmatched. The CDR3 coding sequence is TGTGCCAGCAGCCCCCGGACAGGGTTTGGCTACACCTTC. It is translated as CASSPRTGFGYTF. Variable domain in full (rest from reference TRBV11-2 and TRBJ1-2): EAGVAQSPRYKIIEKRQSVAFWCNPISGHATLYWYQQILGQGPKLLIQFQNNGVVDDSQLPKDRFSAERLKGVDSTLKIQPAKLEDSAVYLCASSPRTGFGYTFGSGTRLTVV.

At least ten counts were recorded for this clonotype. J is TRBJ2-5 and V is TRBV20-1; 14 nucleotides match TRBD2. Germline loops: CDR1 DFQATT, CDR2 SNEGSKA (reference sequence). CDR3 length: 16 amino acids. Germline trimming cut 6 bases from V and 5 bases from J; bases unmatched to any gene: 11. This CDR3 is CSAGTGLAGVAETQYF. In DNA form, the CDR3 reads TGCAGTGCCGGGACGGGACTAGCGGGAGTAGCTGAGACCCAGTACTTC.

This clonotype was counted between two and nine times. Since a much larger clone is just one base distant, this may be a read error. V is TRBV12-3 or TRBV12-4 and J is TRBJ2-3; maybe TRBD1 (6 bases). The ends were cut back, 7 bases at V and 1 base at J, with 12 bases in the middle. This CDR3 region has 14 residues. For the CDR3, the DNA is TGTGCCAGCACAAATAAGGGGGGCACAGATACGCAGTATTTT. This translates into CASTNKGGTDTQYF.

CDR3 sequence: CSGDSPRNTEAFF. CDR3 bases: TGCAGTGGGGACAGTCCAAGGAACACTGAAGCTTTCTTT. The rearrangement joins TRBV20-1 to TRBJ1-1; TRBD1 matches 7 bases. CDR3 length: 13 residues. From germline, CDR1 is DFQATT and CDR2 SNEGSKA (reference sequence). Trimming removed 7 bases from V and 1 base from J; junction bases left unmatched: 6.

The V call is TRBV27, the J call TRBJ2-2; 10 positions agree with TRBD2. CDR1 MNHEY and CDR2 SMNVEV come from the germline V gene (reference sequence). The J segment lost 7 bases and the V segment lost 3 bases, leaving 8 bases of the junction unmatched. The CDR3 runs to 16 residues. Here the CDR3 reads CASSFWLAGVSGELFF. CDR3 in DNA: TGTGCCAGCAGTTTTTGGCTAGCGGGAGTCAGCGGGGAGCTGTTTTTT.

The rearrangement links TRBV30 to TRBJ1-2, with D maybe TRBD1 (6 bases). Trimming removed 3 bases from V and 2 bases from J, with 13 bases in between. This CDR3 region has 14 residues. Per germline, CDR1 GTSNPN and CDR2 SVGIG (reference sequence). The CDR3 DNA is TGTGCCTGGAGGGGCCGGACAGTAAACTATGGCTACACCTTC. Translated, it gives CAWRGRTVNYGYTF.

In its sample, this clonotype was seen many times. The chain uses TRBV20-1 and TRBJ2-5, with unresolved D. Germline values: CDR1 DFQATT, CDR2 SNEGSKA (reference sequence). Trimming pared 7 bases from V and 5 bases from J, leaving 14 bases between. The CDR3 runs 12 residues. CDR3 sequence (DNA): TGCAGTGTTCGTTGGAGAGGCGAGACCCAGTACTTC. Translation: CSVRWRGETQYF.

The V gene is TRBV9, the J gene TRBJ1-2; 7 bases fit TRBD1. V dropped 0 bases and J dropped 4; count of bases not matched to a gene: 15. The CDR3 runs to 18 residues. Germline V gene data show CDR1 as SGDLS and CDR2 as YYNGEE. The CDR3 loop is CASSVGSGTEPLSYGYTF. Written as DNA, the CDR3 is TGTGCCAGCAGCGTAGGGTCCGGGACAGAGCCTTTAAGCTATGGCTACACCTTC.

This clonotype was detected ten times or more. This chain uses TRBV18 with TRBJ1-1; TRBD1 might be the D (5 bases). The CDR3 spans 14 residues. Trimming stripped 5 bases from V and 3 bases from J, with 13 bases between. Germline assignment: CDR1 KGHSH and CDR2 LQKENI. The CDR3 region is CASSIPGLDTEAFF. CDR3 in DNA: TGTGCCAGCTCAATCCCAGGGTTGGACACTGAAGCTTTCTTT.

At least ten counts were recorded for this clonotype. The CDR3 bases are TGTGCCAGCAGATCGGGACAGGGGGCAGGAACAGATACGCAGTATTTT. It encodes CASRSGQGAGTDTQYF. V gene TRBV6-1 combines with J gene TRBJ2-3, with TRBD1 identical over 12 bases. V was pared by 6 bases and J by 3 bases, with 7 bases of the junction left unmatched. This CDR3 is 16 amino acids long. Germline V lookup: CDR1 MNHNS, CDR2 SASEGT.

In this sample, this clonotype turned up many times. J is TRBJ1-1 and V is TRBV6-2 or TRBV6-3; D is ambiguous. The germline V gene encodes CDR1 MNHEY and CDR2 SVGEGT. CDR3 length: 12 residues. V lost 5 bases to trimming and J lost 3 bases, with 7 bases between them. The CDR3 DNA reads as TGTGCCAGCAGTCAACAGCACACTGAAGCTTTCTTT. As protein: CASSQQHTEAFF.

V and J are TRBV6-1 and TRBJ2-3; D gene unclear. This CDR3 is 15 amino acids long. V lost 5 bases to trimming and J lost 1 base, with 13 bases between them. Germline values: CDR1 MNHNS, CDR2 SASEGT. DNA for the CDR3: TGTGCCAGCAGTACCTTTTATAGGGGCACAGATACGCAGTATTTT. It translates to CASSTFYRGTDTQYF.

The V call is TRBV6-1, the J call TRBJ1-1; D is possibly TRBD1 (5 bases). Germline V gives CDR1 MNHNS, CDR2 SASEGT. CDR3 length equals 13 residues. Trimming cost V 8 bases and J 3 bases, with 13 bases left between them. The CDR3 loop is CASRFRGDTEAFF. For the CDR3, the DNA is TGTGCCAGCCGATTCCGGGGGGACACTGAAGCTTTCTTT.

The table lists this clonotype with many counts. J is TRBJ2-1 and V is TRBV18; the D gene could be TRBD1 or TRBD2 (5 bases each). The CDR3 runs 12 residues. The germline CDR1 and CDR2 sequences are KGHSH and LQKENI. Trimming took 5 bases from V and 15 from J, leaving 17 bases between them. Here the CDR3 DNA reads TGTGCCAGCTCAGTTTCCGGGACGCCGCCGTTCTTC. This encodes CASSVSGTPPFF.

Ten or more counts support this clonotype. The chain employs TRBV28 and TRBJ1-1; D is uncertain. CDR3 length: 13 amino acids. Germline assignment: CDR1 MDHEN and CDR2 SYDVKM. Trimming removed 4 bases at V and 0 bases at J, with 6 bases between. CDR3 in amino acids: CASSSTVNTEAFF. CDR3 coding DNA: TGTGCCAGCAGTTCAACAGTGAACACTGAAGCTTTCTTT.

The chain links TRBV19 to TRBJ2-5, with D hard to call. From germline, CDR1 is LNHDA and CDR2 SQIVND (reference sequence). The CDR3 covers 15 residues. The ends were cut back, 2 bases at V and 2 bases at J, with 12 bases in the middle. In nucleotides, the CDR3 is TGTGCCAGTAGTATATATTCAGGAAAACAAGAGACCCAGTACTTC. It encodes CASSIYSGKQETQYF.

V usage is TRBV5-1 and J usage is TRBJ2-6; a weak D match, TRBD2 (6 bases). The V gene's germline CDR1 is SGHRS and CDR2 YFSETQ. The CDR3 has 16 residues. Between the trimmed V and J ends, which lost 0 bases and 4 bases, there was a span of 11 bases. CDR3 DNA: TGCGCCAGCAGCTTGGTTACGGGGGTAGGGGCCAACGTCCTGACTTTC. Translating it yields CASSLVTGVGANVLTF. The full variable domain, rest sourced from reference TRBV5-1 and TRBJ2-6, is KAGVTQTPRYLIKTRGQQVTLSCSPISGHRSVSWYQQTPGQGLQFLFEYFSETQRNKGNFPGRFSGRQFSNSRSEMNVSTLELGDSALYLCASSLVTGVGANVLTFGAGSRLTVL.

This clonotype has only a few counts. The V call is TRBV11-2, the J call TRBJ1-3, with a possible D match to TRBD1 (6 bases). V lost 0 bases to trimming and J lost 3 bases, with 12 bases between them. This CDR3 spans 16 amino acids. Per the germline V gene, CDR1 is SGHAT and CDR2 is FQNNGV. The CDR3 coding sequence is TGTGCCAGCAGCTTAGATCGGGGGCTTTATGGAAACACCATATATTTT. As protein: CASSLDRGLYGNTIYF.

This clonotype was seen a handful of times. The chain couples TRBV4-1 to TRBJ1-4, with D perhaps TRBD1 (6 bases). V gave up 3 bases and J gave up 8 bases, with 10 bases separating them. Germline CDR1 MGHRA, CDR2 YSYEKL. The CDR3 covers 13 residues. In DNA form, the CDR3 reads TGCGCCAGCAGCCAGGGGGGCTTGGAAAAACTGTTTTTT. This translates into CASSQGGLEKLFF.

This clonotype was detected a few times. The rearrangement uses TRBV24-1 and TRBJ2-7; TRBD1 agrees at 9 bases. Per germline, CDR1 KGHDR and CDR2 SFDVKD. The CDR3 is 14 amino acids. V gave up 6 bases and J gave up 3 bases; unmatched junction bases: 5. The CDR3 protein is CATSNPGQGYEQYF. DNA of the CDR3: TGTGCCACCAGTAACCCGGGACAGGGCTACGAGCAGTACTTC.

This sequence joins TRBV7-6 and TRBJ2-2, with 9 nucleotides matching TRBD2. The CDR3 runs 13 residues. Germline CDR1 is SGHVS and CDR2 is FNYEAQ. The trim removed 6 bases at V and 7 bases at J, leaving 3 bases unmatched. DNA of the CDR3: TGTGCCAGCAGAAGCGGGGGGTTCGGGGAGCTGTTTTTT. It specifies CASRSGGFGELFF.

In this sample, this clonotype turned up a few times. This sequence joins TRBV7-9 and TRBJ2-7, with 8 positions matching TRBD2. Germline loops: CDR1 SEHNR, CDR2 FQNEAQ (reference sequence). The CDR3 has 16 amino acids. Trimming took 4 bases from V and 0 from J; bases not matched to a gene: 8. The CDR3 sequence is CASSSHSGISSYEQYF. CDR3 bases: TGTGCCAGCAGCTCCCATAGCGGGATTAGCTCCTACGAGCAGTACTTC.

This clonotype was observed a few times. The rearrangement joins TRBV30 to TRBJ1-1; D perhaps matches TRBD1 (6 bases). This CDR3 comprises 14 residues. Germline CDR1 reads GTSNPN; CDR2 reads SVGIG (reference sequence). V lost 2 bases and J 0 bases, leaving 10 bases between the germline ends. The CDR3 bases are TGTGCCTGGAGTCAGGGGATCATGAACACTGAAGCTTTCTTT. Its translation is CAWSQGIMNTEAFF.

About this clonotype: A read error may explain this, as a much larger clone is one base away. This CDR3 fails to terminate in the conserved phenylalanine or tryptophan, so it likely reflects a read error. The gene calls are TRBV6-1 and TRBJ2-7; weak D call: TRBD1 (5 bases). V was clipped by 8 bases and J by 4 bases, with 15 bases between them. Germline CDR1 is MNHNS and CDR2 is SASEGT. This CDR3 is 13 amino acids long. CDR3 nucleotide sequence: TGTGCCAGCCGGCCAGACAGCGTTTACGAGCAGTACCTC. Residues: CASRPDSVYEQYL.

This chain connects TRBV5-1 to TRBJ2-3; D might be TRBD2 (5 bases). This CDR3 comprises 14 residues. Per germline, CDR1 SGHRS and CDR2 YFSETQ. V gave up 5 bases and J gave up 0 bases, with 10 bases separating them. The CDR3 DNA reads as TGCGCCAGCAGGGACTCAGTGAGCACAGATACGCAGTATTTT. This translates into CASRDSVSTDTQYF. The full variable domain, in which reference TRBV5-1 and TRBJ2-3 provide the parts outside the CDR3, is KAGVTQTPRYLIKTRGQQVTLSCSPISGHRSVSWYQQTPGQGLQFLFEYFSETQRNKGNFPGRFSGRQFSNSRSEMNVSTLELGDSALYLCASRDSVSTDTQYFGPGTRLTVL.

This chain connects TRBV7-9 to TRBJ2-7; 10 bases fit TRBD1. The length of the CDR3 is 18 residues. Germline V gives CDR1 SEHNR, CDR2 FQNEAQ (reference sequence). Trimming took 1 base from V and 6 from J; bases not matched to a gene: 15. DNA for the CDR3: TGTGCCAGCAGCTTAGAGGCATGGATGGGGACAGGGGCCTCCGAGCAGTACTTC. Translating it yields CASSLEAWMGTGASEQYF.

The table lists this clonotype with a few counts. At one end, the junction sequence differs from germline, possibly due to a read error. The CDR3 reads CAGSSDRRQETQYF. In DNA form, the CDR3 reads TGCGCCGGCAGTTCGGACAGACGACAAGAGACCCAGTACTTC. This chain links TRBV10-1 with TRBJ2-5, with D perhaps TRBD1 (6 bases). The CDR3 loop spans 14 amino acids. Germline V CDR1 and CDR2: WNHNN, SYGVQD (reference sequence).

The rearrangement joins TRBV19 to TRBJ1-4; 8 nucleotides align to TRBD1. V was pared by 9 bases and J by 2 bases, with 8 bases of the junction left unmatched. Germline loops: CDR1 LNHDA, CDR2 SQIVND (reference sequence). This CDR3 is 15 amino acids long. The CDR3 sequence: CASTGGYSTNEKLFF. The CDR3 DNA is TGTGCCAGCACAGGGGGTTATTCCACTAATGAAAAACTGTTTTTT.